Listed here is a single T cell receptor (beta chain). CDR1 is MNHEY, CDR2 SMNVEV, per germline (reference sequence). Trimming removed 0 bases from V and 3 bases from J, with 12 bases in between. This CDR3 contains 16 residues. The data stem from a study of T cell changes during pregnancy in multiple sclerosis. The assay was immunoSEQ multiplex PCR, and TCRdb's table has in-frame clones only and misses some. The data contain about 33,000 clones, 92% of them singletons. The V and J genes are TRBV27 and TRBJ2-1; tentatively, D is TRBD2 (5 bases). The TCR sequence derives from a female donor with multiple sclerosis, enrolled in a pregnancy study. Sequenced input: PBMCs (not recorded whether the cells were cultured). CDR3 in amino acids: CASSLSARGNYNEQFF. CDR3 DNA sequence: TGTGCCAGCAGTTTATCAGCCCGGGGAAACTACAATGAGCAGTTCTTC.